A single sample gave rise to the 20 T cell receptor beta chains below, sequenced in a study of blood T cell repertoires in COVID-19. Data came from immunoSEQ multiplex PCR; TCRdb stores just in-frame clones and leaves some out. Among around 70,000 clones, around 79% were seen once, and the ten largest hold about a quarter. Sequenced material: peripheral blood. The receptors stem from a man in his sixties with active or convalescent COVID-19.

This rearrangement joins TRBV29-1 to TRBJ1-1, with 7 bases fitting TRBD1. CDR3 length: 13 amino acids. Trimming cost V 8 bases and J 2 bases; bases outside gene matches: 8. The germline V gene encodes CDR1 SQVTM and CDR2 ANQGSEA. The CDR3 loop reads CSTLRDRNTEAFF. CDR3 DNA sequence: TGCAGCACTTTACGGGACAGAAACACTGAAGCTTTCTTT. Full variable domain (missing parts from reference TRBV29-1 and TRBJ1-1): SAVISQKPSRDICQRGTSLTIQCQVDSQVTMMFWYRQQPGQSLTLIATANQGSEATYESGFVIDKFPISRPNLTFSTLTVSNMSPEDSSIYLCSTLRDRNTEAFFGQGTRLTVV.

CDR3 DNA: TGTGCCAGCAGCCAAGCCGGGACAGGGTCTTACTTTAGCAATCAGCCCCAGCATTTT. It translates to CASSQAGTGSYFSNQPQHF. V usage is TRBV14 and J usage is TRBJ1-5; 9 nucleotides line up with TRBD1. The CDR3 consists of 19 residues. Trimming took 1 base from V and 0 from J; bases not matched to a gene: 10. Germline assignment: CDR1 SGHDN and CDR2 FVKESK. Using reference TRBV14 and TRBJ1-5 for the parts outside the CDR3, the full variable domain is EAGVTQFPSHSVIEKGQTVTLRCDPISGHDNLYWYRRVMGKEIKFLLHFVKESKQDESGMPNNRFLAERTGGTYSTLKVQPAELEDSGVYFCASSQAGTGSYFSNQPQHFGDGTRLSIL.

This clone came up a few times. The chain joins TRBV5-4 to TRBJ1-2; 12 bases align to TRBD1. CDR1 SGHNT and CDR2 YYREEE come from the germline V gene (reference sequence). The CDR3 extends over 16 amino acids. The V and J ends lost 4 bases and 5 bases, in that order; junction bases with no gene match: 9. The CDR3 sequence is CASSTGQGASRYGYTF. The CDR3 nucleotides are TGTGCCAGCAGCACGGGACAGGGGGCGAGTCGATATGGCTACACCTTC. Looking up the rest from reference TRBV5-4 and TRBJ1-2 gives the full variable domain: ETGVTQSPTHLIKTRGQQVTLRCSSQSGHNTVSWYQQALGQGPQFIFQYYREEENGRGNFPPRFSGLQFPNYSSELNVNALELDDSALYLCASSTGQGASRYGYTFGSGTRLTVV.

The rearrangement joins TRBV7-2 to TRBJ2-3; TRBD2 aligns across 11 bases. With V trimmed by 1 base and J by 5 bases, 2 bases remained unmatched. Germline CDR1 is SGHTA and CDR2 is FQGNSA. The CDR3 extends over 15 amino acids. The CDR3 DNA is TGTGCCAGCAGCTTAGTAGCGGGGGGGCGAGATACGCAGTATTTT. Residues: CASSLVAGGRDTQYF.

This chain connects TRBV29-1 to TRBJ2-7, with 12 bases lining up with TRBD1. Germline-derived CDR1 and CDR2 are SQVTM and ANQGSEA. J lost 3 bases, V lost 7 bases, and 10 bases had no gene match. The CDR3 totals 15 residues. The CDR3 bases are TGCAGCGCAGATATGGGACAGGGGGCCTTCTACGAGCAGTACTTC. This codes for CSADMGQGAFYEQYF.

This clone was detected only once. V usage is TRBV11-3 and J usage is TRBJ2-1; 7 bases fit TRBD2. Germline loops: CDR1 SGHNT, CDR2 YENEEA. This CDR3 is built from 13 residues. V trimming: 1 base; J trimming: 8 bases; junction bases outside the gene matches: 2. As DNA, the CDR3 is TGTGCCAGCAGCTTAGGACTAGCATATGAGCAGTTCTTC. Translated, it gives CASSLGLAYEQFF.

The chain has TRBV6-5 and TRBJ1-2; 7 bases agree with TRBD1. Per the germline V gene, CDR1 is MNHEY and CDR2 is SVGAGI. The V and J ends lost 5 bases and 3 bases, in that order; junction bases with no gene match: 9. The CDR3 sequence is 15 residues long. The CDR3 sequence: CASSRQGSDYYGYTF. CDR3 DNA sequence: TGTGCCAGCAGTAGACAGGGTTCCGACTACTATGGCTACACCTTC.

The CDR3 DNA follows: TGTGCCAGCAGTGGGCCGTATAATTCACCCCTCCACTTT. Amino acids: CASSGPYNSPLHF. V gene TRBV2 combines with J gene TRBJ1-6; D unresolved. Trimming cost V 4 bases and J 4 bases, with 5 bases left between them. Germline values: CDR1 SNHLY, CDR2 FYNNEI. The CDR3 sequence is 13 residues long.

V usage is TRBV19 and J usage is TRBJ1-3, with TRBD1 matching 7 bases. CDR3 length: 14 amino acids. CDR1 is LNHDA, CDR2 SQIVND, per germline (reference sequence). The V gene end was trimmed by 9 bases and the J gene end by 0 bases; junction bases not matched to a gene: 5. The CDR3 DNA follows: TGTGCCAGCAGGGGGAGTTACTCTGGAAACACCATATATTTT. Protein: CASRGSYSGNTIYF.

This chain joins TRBV28 and TRBJ1-2; D possibly corresponds to TRBD1 (5 bases). The V gene lost 5 bases and the J gene lost 5 bases, with 15 bases spanning the gap. Germline V gene sequence: CDR1 MDHEN, CDR2 SYDVKM. The CDR3 has 14 residues. The CDR3 reads CASSILTASYGYTF. The CDR3 DNA is TGTGCCAGCAGTATCTTGACAGCCTCTTATGGCTACACCTTC.

A single count supports this clone. V gene TRBV4-1 combines with J gene TRBJ1-1, with D maybe TRBD1 (6 bases). Germline V CDR1 and CDR2: MGHRA, YSYEKL. Trimming removed 0 bases at V and 0 bases at J, with 11 bases between. This CDR3 spans 16 amino acids. The CDR3 sequence is CASSQEGGGMNTEAFF. In DNA, the CDR3 is TGCGCCAGCAGCCAAGAGGGGGGGGGCATGAACACTGAAGCTTTCTTT.

The J gene is TRBJ1-2, the V gene TRBV5-1; tentative D call: TRBD1 (5 bases). Germline CDR1 and CDR2: SGHRS and YFSETQ. V was pared by 4 bases and J by 6 bases, with 19 bases between. The CDR3 runs 15 residues. In nucleotides, the CDR3 is TGCGCCAGCAGCCTGACAGCGCCAACCCGTAATGGCTACACCTTC. Protein: CASSLTAPTRNGYTF.

Worth noting for this clone: Mismatch with germline at one junction end may stem from a read error. V gene TRBV14 combines with J gene TRBJ1-2; no reliable D call. The germline CDR1 and CDR2 sequences are SGHDN and FVKESK. CDR3 length equals 12 residues. CDR3 sequence (DNA): TGTGCCAGCAGCTTCCTATCCGCGTCGCCTTTCTTC. Its protein is CASSFLSASPFF.

V and J are TRBV12-3 or TRBV12-4 and TRBJ2-1, with TRBD2 as a possible D gene (6 bases). V gave up 3 bases and J gave up 6 bases, with 9 bases separating them. This CDR3 contains 13 residues. CDR3 sequence reads: CASSLGGRNEQFF. In DNA form, the CDR3 reads TGTGCCAGCAGTTTGGGAGGCCGCAATGAGCAGTTCTTC.

This clone was detected only once. This chain uses TRBV5-5 with TRBJ1-2; 9 bases are shared with TRBD1. V was pared by 5 bases and J by 7 bases, with 12 bases of the junction left unmatched. The CDR3 is 15 residues long. Germline V CDR1 and CDR2: SGHKS, YYEKEE (reference sequence). The CDR3 is CASSLTTGTGFGYTF. For the CDR3, the DNA is TGTGCCAGCAGTCTCACCACCGGGACAGGGTTTGGCTACACCTTC.

The gene calls are TRBV6-5 and TRBJ1-2; possibly TRBD1 for D (5 bases). Looked up from germline, CDR1 is MNHEY and CDR2 is SVGAGI. CDR3 length: 13 residues. Trimming took 7 bases from V and 4 from J, leaving 13 bases between them. The DNA of the CDR3 is TGTGCCAGCACACAGGATTTCCCCTATGGCTACACCTTC. Translated: CASTQDFPYGYTF.

The genes are TRBV28 and TRBJ2-7; 9 bases are shared with TRBD1. CDR3 size: 14 residues. With V trimmed by 7 bases and J by 0 bases, 4 bases remained unmatched. Germline loops: CDR1 MDHEN, CDR2 SYDVKM. CDR3: CASKGTGSSYEQYF. The CDR3 DNA reads TGTGCCAGCAAGGGGACAGGGAGCTCCTACGAGCAGTACTTC.

The V and J genes are TRBV11-2 and TRBJ2-5; no definite D call. The germline gives CDR1 SGHAT, CDR2 FQNNGV. The CDR3 extends over 13 amino acids. Trimming shortened V by 1 base and J by 1 base, and 4 bases separated the two germline ends. In DNA form, the CDR3 reads TGTGCCAGCAGCTTAGCCTCCCAAGAGACCCAGTACTTC. Translating it yields CASSLASQETQYF.

This chain links TRBV18 with TRBJ1-1; 8 nucleotides line up with TRBD1. Looked up from germline, CDR1 is KGHSH and CDR2 is LQKENI. The CDR3 covers 14 residues. Trimming took 8 bases from V and 1 from J; bases not matched to a gene: 6. The CDR3 protein is CASLRGRTNTEAFF. The CDR3 DNA reads TGTGCCAGCCTCAGGGGGCGGACGAACACTGAAGCTTTCTTT.

The chain recombines TRBV20-1 with TRBJ1-6; 7 bases line up with TRBD1. The CDR3 contains 15 residues. Looked up from germline, CDR1 is DFQATT and CDR2 is SNEGSKA (reference sequence). V was clipped by 3 bases and J by 7 bases; unmatched bases: 9. This CDR3 is CSASVVTGRNSPLHF. CDR3 sequence (DNA): TGCAGTGCTAGTGTGGTGACAGGGAGGAATTCACCCCTCCACTTT.